One and the same sample provided the 4 T cell receptor beta chains below, sequenced in a study of blood T cell repertoires in COVID-19. Produced via immunoSEQ multiplex PCR; TCRdb's table is partial and in-frame only. Found here are about 300,000 clones, about 90% of them singletons; the top ten hold approximately 6.5%. The material sequenced was peripheral blood. The receptor source for this set is a man aged 18 to 29 who had recovered from COVID-19.

The chain couples TRBV5-6 to TRBJ2-1, with TRBD2 as a possible D gene (6 bases). Germline values: CDR1 SGHDT, CDR2 YYEEEE. The CDR3 covers 15 residues. Trimming took off 3 bases at V and 0 bases at J, with 10 bases between the two ends. The CDR3 sequence: CASSWDFSSYNEQFF. The CDR3 coding sequence is TGTGCCAGCAGCTGGGACTTCAGCTCCTACAATGAGCAGTTCTTC.

This chain joins TRBV15 and TRBJ1-6; D is ambiguous. This CDR3 has 17 amino acids. V lost 3 bases and J 6 bases, leaving 18 bases between the germline ends. CDR1 and CDR2 (germline): LNHNV, YYDKDF (reference sequence). CDR3 bases: TGTGCCACCAGCAGCGAGGGCTCCACCACCGTTAATTCACCCCTCCACTTT. Translating gives CATSSEGSTTVNSPLHF. The full variable domain, completed using reference TRBV15 and TRBJ1-6, is DAMVIQNPRYQVTQFGKPVTLSCSQTLNHNVMYWYQQKSSQAPKLLFHYYDKDFNNEADTPDNFQSRRPNTSFCFLDIRSPGLGDTAMYLCATSSEGSTTVNSPLHFGNGTRLTVT.

This sequence joins TRBV9 and TRBJ2-2; D is uncertain. CDR3 size: 13 residues. With 5 bases removed from V and 4 bases from J, the gap between germline ends came to 9 bases. Germline V lookup: CDR1 SGDLS, CDR2 YYNGEE. CDR3 amino acids: CASRPTRTGELFF. CDR3 sequence (DNA): TGTGCCAGCAGACCCACACGCACCGGGGAGCTGTTTTTT.

The V and J genes are TRBV4-1 and TRBJ2-1; 7 bases map to TRBD2. The germline V gene encodes CDR1 MGHRA and CDR2 YSYEKL. This CDR3 has 14 residues. Trimming removed 5 bases from V and 5 bases from J; junction bases left unmatched: 6. CDR3 DNA: TGCGCCAGCAGCATCCGGGACTATCACAATGAGCAGTTCTTC. Its protein is CASSIRDYHNEQFF.